The source of this T cell receptor beta chain is a study of T cells after yellow fever vaccination. About the study: Fractions of low cell number were prepared using SMART-Seq v4 Ultra Low Input.

TCRdb reanalysed the 5' RACE reads using MiXCR and keeps one entry per CDR3 protein. The table has more than 450,000 distinct CDR3 sequences, less than 25% seen once. J gave up 5 bases and V 2 bases, and 9 bases lay outside the gene matches. The CDR3 spans 16 residues. Germline CDR1 KGHSH, CDR2 LQKENI. Sample: PBMCs, taken 20 to 25 days after the first yellow fever vaccination. The chain carries TRBV18 and TRBJ2-5; 9 nucleotides match TRBD2. The receptor was isolated from a man between 18 and 29 years old who received the YFV17D yellow fever vaccine. The CDR3 coding sequence is TGTGCCAGCTCACCAAACCGCGGGGGGGCCCGGGAGACCCAGTACTTC. Translation gives CASSPNRGGARETQYF.